Each of the 27 T cell receptor beta chains below was sequenced from the same sample in a study of T cell responses to AZD1222 COVID-19 vaccine. The protocol was immunoSEQ multiplex PCR, while the TCRdb copy is restricted to in-frame clones and leaves out a portion. Of approximately 99,000 clones in the sample, around 90% were seen once. Specimen: peripheral blood, collected on day 0 of AZD1222 vaccination. The receptors were sampled from an adult in good health.

The rearrangement joins TRBV19 to TRBJ2-4; D gene uncertain. The CDR3 sequence is 13 residues long. The V end lost 3 bases, the J end lost 4 bases, and 7 bases lay between the germline ends. Germline values: CDR1 LNHDA, CDR2 SQIVND (reference sequence). The CDR3 coding sequence is TGTGCCAGTAGTATCACAGAAAAAAACATTCAGTACTTC. It yields the protein CASSITEKNIQYF.

This chain joins TRBV14 and TRBJ1-1, with D possibly matching TRBD1 (5 bases). Germline assignment: CDR1 SGHDN and CDR2 FVKESK. CDR3 size: 16 residues. Trimming removed 4 bases from V and 1 base from J, with 16 bases in between. The CDR3 protein is CASSLRTPGGNTEAFF. As DNA, the CDR3 is TGTGCCAGCAGCCTTCGAACCCCCGGGGGGAACACTGAAGCTTTCTTT.

V gene TRBV24-1 combines with J gene TRBJ2-2; 9 nucleotides align to TRBD1. The CDR3 has 14 residues. Germline loops: CDR1 KGHDR, CDR2 SFDVKD. After removal of 9 bases from V and 2 bases from J, the junction contained 3 bases not matched to a gene. The CDR3 sequence is CATAGQGNTGELFF. In DNA, the CDR3 is TGTGCCACCGCGGGACAGGGTAACACCGGGGAGCTGTTTTTT.

The rearrangement joins TRBV11-3 to TRBJ2-1; a weak D match, TRBD2 (6 bases). CDR3 length: 17 residues. Germline assignment: CDR1 SGHNT and CDR2 YENEEA. V gave up 0 bases and J gave up 12 bases, with 24 bases separating them. DNA for the CDR3: TGTGCCAGCAGCTTAGATTTCTCCGCGGGACTCTCGGGGGTGCAGTTCTTC. Translated: CASSLDFSAGLSGVQFF.

The J gene is TRBJ1-4, the V gene TRBV24-1; perhaps TRBD1 as D (5 bases). Trimming removed 4 bases at V and 0 bases at J, with 11 bases between. The CDR3 loop spans 16 amino acids. Germline CDR1 reads KGHDR; CDR2 reads SFDVKD. The CDR3 sequence: CATSDGTAATNEKLFF. CDR3 DNA sequence: TGTGCCACCAGTGACGGGACCGCTGCAACTAATGAAAAACTGTTTTTT.

The gene calls are TRBV7-3 and TRBJ2-3, with unresolved D. This CDR3 has 12 amino acids. Trimming pared 3 bases from V and 6 bases from J, leaving 7 bases between. Germline CDR1 reads SGHTA; CDR2 reads FQGTGA. For the CDR3, the DNA is TGTGCCAGCAGCTTGGACGGGGATACGCAGTATTTT. Translated: CASSLDGDTQYF.

The chain carries TRBV4-3 and TRBJ2-1; 9 bases map to TRBD2. CDR3 length equals 15 residues. Germline assignment: CDR1 LGHNA and CDR2 YSLEER. The J segment lost 8 bases and the V segment lost 4 bases, leaving 9 bases of the junction unmatched. The DNA of the CDR3 is TGCGCCAGCAGCCCCACGGCGGGAGGGAGGGATGAGCAGTTCTTC. Protein: CASSPTAGGRDEQFF.

The gene calls are TRBV5-1 and TRBJ2-3; TRBD2 is a possible D gene (5 bases). Germline V gene lookup returns CDR1 SGHRS and CDR2 YFSETQ. The CDR3 has 16 amino acids. The germline V and J ends were trimmed by 0 bases and 3 bases, with 14 bases remaining between them. CDR3 loop: CASSLGEREGTDTQYF. The CDR3 bases are TGCGCCAGCAGCTTGGGCGAGAGGGAAGGGACAGATACGCAGTATTTT.

This clone was detected a few times. The chain uses TRBV15 and TRBJ2-3, with 10 bases fitting TRBD2. The CDR3 has 14 residues. V was pared by 4 bases and J by 5 bases, with 3 bases of the junction left unmatched. CDR1 is LNHNV and CDR2 is YYDKDF in the germline V gene (reference sequence). CDR3 region: CATSTRTSGDTQYF. DNA of the CDR3: TGTGCCACCAGCACCAGGACTAGCGGAGATACGCAGTATTTT.

The chain is built from TRBV7-9 and TRBJ2-5; 8 bases match TRBD1. CDR1 and CDR2 from the germline V gene are SEHNR and FQNEAQ (reference sequence). The CDR3 totals 18 residues. V was clipped by 3 bases and J by 1 base; unmatched bases: 13. The DNA for the CDR3 is TGTGCCAGCAGCTTTCGACAGGGGCCCAAACAGGCCCAAGAGACCCAGTACTTC. This codes for CASSFRQGPKQAQETQYF.

With respect to this clone: Other DNA sequences within the sample encode an identical CDR3. This chain uses TRBV7-9 with TRBJ2-7; D is unresolved. The CDR3 is made up of 10 amino acids. V lost 8 bases to trimming and J lost 1 base, with 3 bases between them. Germline loops: CDR1 SEHNR, CDR2 FQNEAQ (reference sequence). DNA of the CDR3: TGTGCCAGCGGTTCCTACGAGCAGTACTTC. Translated, it gives CASGSYEQYF. Looking up the rest from reference TRBV7-9 and TRBJ2-7 gives the full variable domain: DTGVSQNPRHKITKRGQNVTFRCDPISEHNRLYWYRQTLGQGPEFLTYFQNEAQLEKSRLLSDRFSAERPKGSFSTLEIQRTEQGDSAMYLCASGSYEQYFGPGTRLTVT.

The chain couples TRBV19 to TRBJ1-5, with a possible D match to TRBD1 (6 bases). This CDR3 spans 16 amino acids. The germline CDR1 and CDR2 sequences are LNHDA and SQIVND (reference sequence). V dropped 5 bases and J dropped 1 base, with 15 bases sitting between them. Written as DNA, the CDR3 is TGTGCCAGTAGTCTATCATCAGGGACAAGCAATCAGCCCCAGCATTTT. Translated: CASSLSSGTSNQPQHF.

This clone has a single count. The chain employs TRBV3-1 (or the pseudogene TRBV3-2) and TRBJ2-7, with D unclear. With 7 bases removed from V and 12 bases from J, the gap between germline ends came to 13 bases. Germline lookup yields CDR1 LGHDT and CDR2 YNNKEL (reference sequence). There are 10 residues in the CDR3. The CDR3 region is CASTPRGGYV. The CDR3 coding sequence is TGTGCCAGCACCCCTCGCGGTGGGTACGTC.

Ten or more counts support this clone. V usage is TRBV9 and J usage is TRBJ2-1, with D unresolved. V lost 4 bases and J 9 bases, leaving 11 bases between the germline ends. The CDR3 consists of 12 residues. CDR1 is SGDLS and CDR2 is YYNGEE in the germline V gene. The CDR3 reads CASSSSHGEQFF. The CDR3 bases are TGTGCCAGCAGCTCCAGTCACGGTGAGCAGTTCTTC.

This clone was recorded a few times. The CDR3 sequence: CAWSDGAGGYTF. CDR3 nucleotides: TGTGCCTGGAGCGACGGGGCAGGCGGCTACACCTTC. The V gene is TRBV30, the J gene TRBJ1-2; D perhaps matches TRBD1 (5 bases). The ends were cut back, 3 bases at V and 8 bases at J, with 13 bases in the middle. The CDR3 has 12 residues. The V gene's germline CDR1 is GTSNPN and CDR2 SVGIG (reference sequence).

This chain links TRBV5-4 with TRBJ2-3; D is undetermined. Per germline, CDR1 SGHNT and CDR2 YYREEE (reference sequence). The CDR3 is 16 amino acids. The V end was cut by 0 bases, the J end by 0 bases, with 11 bases between. The CDR3: CASSLAGVSSTDTQYF. The CDR3 region has the DNA TGTGCCAGCAGCTTGGCCGGTGTAAGCAGCACAGATACGCAGTATTTT. Using reference TRBV5-4 and TRBJ2-3 for the parts outside the CDR3, the full variable domain is ETGVTQSPTHLIKTRGQQVTLRCSSQSGHNTVSWYQQALGQGPQFIFQYYREEENGRGNFPPRFSGLQFPNYSSELNVNALELDDSALYLCASSLAGVSSTDTQYFGPGTRLTVL.

This clone occurred once. CDR3: CSVAKETQYF. As DNA, the CDR3 is TGCAGCGTAGCAAAAGAGACCCAGTACTTC. V and J are TRBV29-1 and TRBJ2-5; D is unresolved. This CDR3 has 10 amino acids. Trimming took 6 bases from V and 3 from J, leaving 5 bases between them. Germline V lookup: CDR1 SQVTM, CDR2 ANQGSEA.

This clone was seen a few times. The rearrangement uses TRBV7-3 and TRBJ2-3, with TRBD2 identical over 9 bases. In germline, CDR1 is SGHTA, CDR2 FQGTGA. Trimming at V came to 0 bases and at J to 6 bases, leaving 4 bases not matched to a gene. The CDR3 sequence is 15 residues long. Here the CDR3 reads CASSLTGLALDTQYF. In nucleotides, the CDR3 is TGTGCCAGCAGCTTAACTGGACTAGCGCTTGATACGCAGTATTTT.

Notes on this clone: The junction does not match germline at one end; this may be a read error. The chain joins TRBV5-1 to TRBJ2-2; TRBD2 aligns across 11 bases. Germline loops: CDR1 SGHRS, CDR2 YFSETQ. The CDR3 is 15 amino acids. In nucleotides, the CDR3 is TGTGCCAGCACTAGCGGGAGATTGAACACCGGGGAGCTGTTTTTT. This gives the protein CASTSGRLNTGELFF. The full variable domain, completed using reference TRBV5-1 and TRBJ2-2, is KAGVTQTPRYLIKTRGQQVTLSCSPISGHRSVSWYQQTPGQGLQFLFEYFSETQRNKGNFPGRFSGRQFSNSRSEMNVSTLELGDSALYLCASTSGRLNTGELFFGEGSRLTVL.

The chain carries TRBV3-1 (or the pseudogene TRBV3-2) and TRBJ1-1, with D unresolved. CDR3 length: 14 residues. Germline V lookup: CDR1 LGHDT, CDR2 YNNKEL (reference sequence). Trimming took off 1 base at V and 10 bases at J, with 16 bases between the two ends. CDR3 DNA: TGTGCCAGCAGCCAAGTGAACAGTCCGAGTCGAGCTTTCTTT. Translation: CASSQVNSPSRAFF.

The chain is built from TRBV19 and TRBJ2-2, with D perhaps matching TRBD2 (7 bases). The V end lost 6 bases, the J end lost 6 bases, and 14 bases lay between the germline ends. Germline CDR1 and CDR2: LNHDA and SQIVND (reference sequence). The CDR3 sequence is 14 residues long. CDR3 protein: CASSLSGGAGELFF. CDR3 DNA sequence: TGTGCCAGTAGCCTTTCGGGGGGCGCCGGGGAGCTGTTTTTT.

The chain joins TRBV6-4 to TRBJ2-1; TRBD2 aligns across 16 bases. After removal of 6 bases from V and 9 bases from J, the junction contained 5 bases not matched to a gene. This CDR3 spans 15 amino acids. Germline V lookup: CDR1 MRHNA, CDR2 SNTAGT. The CDR3 loop is CASSPGTSGGGEQFF. CDR3 in DNA: TGTGCCAGCAGCCCCGGGACTAGCGGGGGGGGTGAGCAGTTCTTC.

As regards this clone: At one of its ends the junction is not consistent with the germline gene, which may arise from a read error. For the CDR3, the DNA is TGCAGTGCAAGAGGGGTTACTGAAGCTTTCTTT. Encoded protein: CSARGVTEAFF. V is TRBV20-1 and J is TRBJ1-1, with TRBD1 as a possible D gene (5 bases). The V gene's germline CDR1 is DFQATT and CDR2 SNEGSKA (reference sequence). This CDR3 spans 11 amino acids.

This chain connects TRBV19 to TRBJ1-2, with 10 nucleotides matching TRBD1. J was trimmed by 4 bases and V by 4 bases; bases with no gene match: 12. Per germline, CDR1 LNHDA and CDR2 SQIVND (reference sequence). This CDR3 spans 17 amino acids. The DNA for the CDR3 is TGTGCCAGTAGTACCTCGGACAGGGGGTTCTTCTCCTATGGCTACACCTTC. Its protein product is CASSTSDRGFFSYGYTF.

CDR3 in DNA: TGTGCCAGCAGCCAAGGTGACTACAGGGGCAATTCACCCCTCCACTTT. Translating gives CASSQGDYRGNSPLHF. V usage is TRBV3-1 (or the pseudogene TRBV3-2) and J usage is TRBJ1-6; TRBD1 agrees at 7 bases. The V and J ends lost 1 base and 7 bases, in that order; junction bases with no gene match: 7. CDR1 is LGHDT and CDR2 is YNNKEL in the germline V gene (reference sequence). This CDR3 contains 16 residues.

This clone appeared a single time. The chain uses TRBV9 and TRBJ1-6, with D unresolved. The length of the CDR3 is 14 residues. The V gene lost 4 bases and the J gene lost 7 bases, with 12 bases spanning the gap. From germline, CDR1 is SGDLS and CDR2 YYNGEE. The CDR3 DNA sequence: TGTGCCAGCAGCCTGGGGTCCTCGAATTCACCCCTCCACTTT. Encoded protein: CASSLGSSNSPLHF.

This clone appeared once. The chain uses TRBV13 and TRBJ1-2; D is possibly TRBD1 (6 bases). Germline V CDR1 and CDR2: PRHDT, FYEKMQ (reference sequence). This CDR3 has 12 amino acids. V shed 8 bases and J shed 6 bases, with 13 bases lying between them. CDR3 nucleotides: TGTGCCAGCCCCCACAGGGTGAATGGCTACACCTTC. As protein: CASPHRVNGYTF.